Below, 13 T cell receptor beta chains from the same sample are listed, as sequenced in a study of sequential checkpoint blockade in melanoma. Treatment in this sample: randomized to nivolumab then ipilimumab (arm A) or the reverse (arm B). Produced via immunoSEQ multiplex PCR; TCRdb's table is partial and in-frame only. The profile covers roughly 1,500 clones, with roughly 63% appearing a single time and less than 20% taken by the ten largest. Material: CD8+ T cells sorted from blood (inferred from file names), obtained from a patient given nivolumab and ipilimumab in sequence. These receptors were taken from a human patient with melanoma. Some clones in this sample may be carry-over from other donors' samples.

V usage is TRBV4-1 and J usage is TRBJ2-1, with TRBD1 matching 7 bases. V lost 5 bases, J lost 6 bases, and 13 bases stayed unmatched. The CDR3 is made up of 16 amino acids. The germline V gene encodes CDR1 MGHRA and CDR2 YSYEKL. The CDR3 loop reads CASSEEQGVLSNEQFF. CDR3 in DNA: TGCGCCAGCAGCGAGGAGCAGGGGGTCCTCTCCAATGAGCAGTTCTTC.

This clone showed up just a few times. The chain has TRBV29-1 and TRBJ2-5; the match to TRBD1 covers 7 bases. V lost 6 bases to trimming and J lost 2 bases; unmatched junction nucleotides: 3. CDR1 and CDR2 from the germline V gene are SQVTM and ANQGSEA. The CDR3 covers 12 residues. CDR3 bases: TGCAGCGTCTGGGACAGTCAAGAGACCCAGTACTTC. Its protein is CSVWDSQETQYF. Together with reference TRBV29-1 and TRBJ2-5, the CDR3 gives the full variable domain: SAVISQKPSRDICQRGTSLTIQCQVDSQVTMMFWYRQQPGQSLTLIATANQGSEATYESGFVIDKFPISRPNLTFSTLTVSNMSPEDSSIYLCSVWDSQETQYFGPGTRLLVL.

V usage is TRBV15 and J usage is TRBJ2-5; D is perhaps TRBD1 (6 bases). This CDR3 is built from 16 residues. Germline V lookup: CDR1 LNHNV, CDR2 YYDKDF (reference sequence). The V end lost 4 bases, the J end lost 1 base, and 16 bases lay between the germline ends. As DNA, the CDR3 is TGTGCCACCAGCAATGACCTGGACAGATCCCAAGAGACCCAGTACTTC. Its protein is CATSNDLDRSQETQYF.

CDR3 region: CASSLWETEAFF. CDR3 in DNA: TGTGCCAGCAGTTTGTGGGAGACTGAAGCTTTCTTT. The chain joins TRBV28 to TRBJ1-1, with D unresolved. The CDR3 extends over 12 amino acids. V lost 3 bases to trimming and J lost 5 bases, with 7 bases between them. Germline V CDR1 and CDR2: MDHEN, SYDVKM.

This clone qualifies as large. The CDR3 region has the DNA TGTGCCAGCAGCCACCAAACCTACGAGCAGTACTTC. Its protein is CASSHQTYEQYF. The V and J genes are TRBV14 and TRBJ2-7; D uncertain. This CDR3 has 12 residues. Germline CDR1 reads SGHDN; CDR2 reads FVKESK. Trimming took 3 bases from V and 2 from J, leaving 5 bases between them.

This clone was counted a few times. The chain employs TRBV19 and TRBJ1-1, with D perhaps TRBD1 (5 bases). This CDR3 has 15 amino acids. The germline gives CDR1 LNHDA, CDR2 SQIVND (reference sequence). The ends were cut back, 1 base at V and 1 base at J, with 10 bases in the middle. The CDR3 DNA reads TGTGCCAGTAGTATAGTTCCAGGGTCGAACACTGAAGCTTTCTTT. Its protein product is CASSIVPGSNTEAFF. Combining the CDR3 with reference TRBV19 and TRBJ1-1 gives the whole variable domain DGGITQSPKYLFRKEGQNVTLSCEQNLNHDAMYWYRQDPGQGLRLIYYSQIVNDFQKGDIAEGYSVSREKKESFPLTVTSAQKNPTAFYLCASSIVPGSNTEAFFGQGTRLTVV.

This sequence joins TRBV9 and TRBJ1-1; D ambiguous. Germline CDR1 reads SGDLS; CDR2 reads YYNGEE. CDR3 size: 15 residues. Trimming shortened V by 0 bases and J by 4 bases, and 13 bases separated the two germline ends. The CDR3 coding sequence is TGTGCCAGCAGCGTAGGGGAAGGGAGGCCCACTGAAGCTTTCTTT. It is translated as CASSVGEGRPTEAFF.

The chain combines TRBV11-2 with TRBJ2-1; possibly TRBD1 for D (5 bases). Germline V gene sequence: CDR1 SGHAT, CDR2 FQNNGV. The CDR3 has 12 residues. Trimming took 5 bases from V and 4 from J, leaving 6 bases between them. CDR3 DNA sequence: TGTGCCAGCAGCCACAGGTACAATGAGCAGTTCTTC. It yields the protein CASSHRYNEQFF.

By share of the sample, this clone is large. V and J are TRBV27 and TRBJ2-7; 8 bases match TRBD1. Trimming removed 5 bases from V and 6 bases from J; junction bases left unmatched: 9. This CDR3 region has 14 residues. From germline, CDR1 is MNHEY and CDR2 SMNVEV (reference sequence). This CDR3 reads CASSITGGPVEQYF. DNA of the CDR3: TGTGCCAGCAGTATCACAGGGGGGCCGGTCGAGCAGTACTTC.

The chain couples TRBV5-4 to TRBJ2-5; TRBD1 matches at 9 bases. The J call could be wrong; TRBJ2-7 is a better fit for the DNA end. Germline lookup yields CDR1 SGHNT and CDR2 YYREEE (reference sequence). The CDR3 is 14 amino acids. CDR3 sequence reads: CASSSGTGTYEQYF. CDR3 nucleotides: TGTGCCAGCAGTTCCGGGACAGGGACTTACGAGCAGTACTTC.

V usage is TRBV13 and J usage is TRBJ1-2; D remains ambiguous. V was cut by 1 base and J by 8 bases, with 8 bases left in between. CDR3 size: 12 residues. CDR1 PRHDT and CDR2 FYEKMQ come from the germline V gene (reference sequence). CDR3 sequence: CASSLDSHGYTF. The CDR3 bases are TGTGCCAGCAGCTTAGACTCCCACGGCTACACCTTC.

As regards this clone: The conserved final phenylalanine or tryptophan is absent from the CDR3, which likely points to a read error. The V and J genes are TRBV4-3 and TRBJ2-7, with 7 bases matching TRBD2. This CDR3 is 15 amino acids long. V was pared by 0 bases and J by 4 bases, with 6 bases of the junction left unmatched. Germline CDR1 is LGHNA and CDR2 is YSLEER. CDR3 DNA: TGCGCCAGCAGCCAAGATGGGAGGGGCCGGTACGAGCAGTACCTC. This translates into CASSQDGRGRYEQYL.

J is TRBJ1-1 and V is TRBV5-6; weak D call: TRBD1 (6 bases). V lost 4 bases, J lost 5 bases, and 9 bases lay in between. This CDR3 contains 12 residues. Per germline, CDR1 SGHDT and CDR2 YYEEEE. The CDR3 sequence is CASSPQGTEAFF. The CDR3 bases are TGTGCCAGCAGCCCACAGGGAACTGAAGCTTTCTTT.